One and the same sample provided the 29 T cell receptor beta chains below, sequenced in a study of T-cell reconstitution after alpha-beta-depleted transplantation in children. As it was prepared, the TCRbeta library received unique molecular identifiers. TCRdb redid the calling of the PCR reads with MiXCR, one entry per CDR3 protein. This sample carries hundreds of thousands of distinct CDR3 sequences, around 15% of them seen once, and the ten largest clones take around 41%. The sample here was PBMCs, mostly from graft donor cells, taken 360 days after TCRalphabeta/CD19-depleted stem cell transplant. The receptors here all came from a male patient aged 2-15 years who had a stem cell transplant for acute lymphoblastic leukemia, so the T cells may come from the graft donor.

This clonotype was seen only a few times. The chain is built from TRBV9 and TRBJ2-7; weak D call: TRBD2 (6 bases). Germline V gene data show CDR1 as SGDLS and CDR2 as YYNGEE. Trimming removed 4 bases at V and 2 bases at J, with 13 bases between. CDR3 length: 14 residues. The chain's CDR3 is CASSPGTQAYEQYF. The DNA for the CDR3 is TGTGCCAGCAGCCCAGGGACTCAAGCCTACGAGCAGTACTTC.

This clonotype was seen a handful of times. CDR3 residues: CASSQDQREAYEQYF. The CDR3 DNA reads TGCGCCAGCAGCCAAGACCAGCGGGAGGCGTACGAGCAGTACTTC. This chain uses TRBV4-1 with TRBJ2-7, with 9 bases matching TRBD2. This CDR3 is built from 15 residues. J gave up 4 bases and V 0 bases, and 4 bases lay outside the gene matches. Germline V CDR1 and CDR2: MGHRA, YSYEKL.

V and J are TRBV3-1 and TRBJ2-7; tentative D call: TRBD1 (5 bases). The CDR3 has 13 residues. Between the trimmed V and J ends, which lost 10 bases and 6 bases, there was a span of 19 bases. Germline CDR1 and CDR2: LGHDT and YNNKEL (reference sequence). CDR3 bases: TGTGCCACCGGCGGACAAGTCCCCTCCGAGCAGTACTTC. Translation: CATGGQVPSEQYF.

This clonotype is labeled as medium-sized (0.01 to 0.1%). CDR3 in amino acids: CASSYWRGETQYF. The CDR3 bases are TGTGCCAGCAGTTACTGGCGGGGAGAGACCCAGTACTTC. The rearrangement links TRBV6-5 to TRBJ2-5, with TRBD2 as a possible D gene (6 bases). Trimming shortened V by 1 base and J by 4 bases, and 7 bases separated the two germline ends. The germline V gene encodes CDR1 MNHEY and CDR2 SVGAGI. The CDR3 spans 13 residues.

This chain connects TRBV30 to TRBJ1-1; no clear D. The germline CDR1 and CDR2 sequences are GTSNPN and SVGIG (reference sequence). This CDR3 has 13 amino acids. Trimming removed 2 bases from V and 0 bases from J, with 7 bases in between. The DNA for the CDR3 is TGTGCCTGGAGTACAGACATGAACACTGAAGCTTTCTTT. Translating it yields CAWSTDMNTEAFF. The full variable domain, rest sourced from reference TRBV30 and TRBJ1-1, is SQTIHQWPATLVQPVGSPLSLECTVEGTSNPNLYWYRQAAGRGLQLLFYSVGIGQISSEVPQNLSASRPQDRQFILSSKKLLLSDSGFYLCAWSTDMNTEAFFGQGTRLTVV.

The chain links TRBV12-3 or TRBV12-4 to TRBJ2-1, with a tentative D call TRBD2 (5 bases). Trimming took 8 bases from V and 6 from J, leaving 17 bases between them. The CDR3 totals 14 residues. The CDR3 DNA follows: TGTGCCAGCTCCTTTCCCGCGGAGGCCAATGAGCAGTTCTTC. It codes for CASSFPAEANEQFF.

The V call is TRBV6-5, the J call TRBJ1-6, with TRBD1 matching over 8 bases. Germline V CDR1 and CDR2: MNHEY, SVGAGI. Trimming took 8 bases from V and 0 from J; bases not matched to a gene: 6. There are 16 residues in the CDR3. CDR3 protein: CASRQGHSSYNSPLHF. DNA of the CDR3: TGTGCCAGCCGACAGGGGCACAGCTCCTATAATTCACCCCTCCACTTT.

This clonotype was detected ten times or more. The J gene is TRBJ2-3, the V gene TRBV20-1; no reliable D call. Trimming took off 5 bases at V and 2 bases at J, with 14 bases between the two ends. CDR3 size: 14 residues. The germline V gene has CDR1 DFQATT and CDR2 SNEGSKA (reference sequence). The CDR3 region has the DNA TGCAGTGCTCGACGTCCAGGCATCACAGATACGCAGTATTTT. Translated, it gives CSARRPGITDTQYF.

This clonotype was detected ten times or more. The V call is TRBV5-1, the J call TRBJ2-2; the D is unclear. Trimming left V 4 bases short and J 3 bases short, with 10 bases between. This CDR3 is 14 amino acids long. Looked up from germline, CDR1 is SGHRS and CDR2 is YFSETQ. The CDR3 DNA sequence: TGCGCCAGCAGCCAGGATGGGCACACCGGGGAGCTGTTTTTT. It is translated as CASSQDGHTGELFF. The variable domain in full, with the rest retrieved from reference TRBV5-1 and TRBJ2-2, is KAGVTQTPRYLIKTRGQQVTLSCSPISGHRSVSWYQQTPGQGLQFLFEYFSETQRNKGNFPGRFSGRQFSNSRSEMNVSTLELGDSALYLCASSQDGHTGELFFGEGSRLTVL.

The J gene is TRBJ2-7, the V gene TRBV28; no clear D. Trimming shortened V by 3 bases and J by 3 bases, and 12 bases separated the two germline ends. The CDR3 spans 14 residues. Germline V gene sequence: CDR1 MDHEN, CDR2 SYDVKM. Here the CDR3 DNA reads TGTGCCAGCAGTTTGAACGGGCCACACTACGAGCAGTACTTC. Translated: CASSLNGPHYEQYF.

The chain carries TRBV7-2 and TRBJ1-1; D is perhaps TRBD1 (5 bases). V was cut by 7 bases and J by 1 base, with 16 bases left in between. Per germline, CDR1 SGHTA and CDR2 FQGNSA. This CDR3 has 15 residues. CDR3 residues: CASNPRTGRNTEAFF. The CDR3 nucleotides are TGTGCCAGCAACCCAAGGACGGGGCGGAACACTGAAGCTTTCTTT.

This clonotype has more than one count but fewer than ten. The V call is TRBV14, the J call TRBJ1-6, with D unresolved. The CDR3 runs 18 residues. Germline lookup yields CDR1 SGHDN and CDR2 FVKESK. Between the trimmed V and J ends, which lost 2 bases and 7 bases, there was a span of 21 bases. The CDR3 region is CASSQRSLRHGQNSPLHF. CDR3 DNA: TGTGCCAGCAGCCAACGAAGCCTCCGACACGGTCAAAATTCACCCCTCCACTTT.

The chain's CDR3 is CSLHYRTDTEAFF. CDR3 bases: TGCAGCTTGCACTACAGGACGGACACTGAAGCTTTCTTT. This sequence joins TRBV29-1 and TRBJ1-1; D might be TRBD1 (5 bases). CDR1 is SQVTM and CDR2 is ANQGSEA in the germline V gene. V lost 8 bases and J lost 3, with 16 bases in between. This CDR3 comprises 13 residues.

The chain recombines TRBV4-3 with TRBJ2-5; D gene ambiguous. In germline, CDR1 is LGHNA, CDR2 YSLEER. The length of the CDR3 is 15 residues. V lost 1 base and J 4 bases, leaving 13 bases between the germline ends. The CDR3 protein is CASSQARGYTETQYF. DNA of the CDR3: TGCGCCAGCAGCCAAGCGAGAGGATACACAGAGACCCAGTACTTC.

This clonotype has a count of ten or more. A junction end diverges from the germline sequence, so it may reflect a read error. The chain couples TRBV5-1 to TRBJ2-1; 8 bases are shared with TRBD2. The CDR3 extends over 15 amino acids. CDR1 and CDR2 from the germline V gene are SGHRS and YFSETQ. The CDR3 DNA follows: TGTGCCAGCAGCTTAGCGGGGAGCTCCTACAATGAGCAGTTCTTC. The encoded protein is CASSLAGSSYNEQFF.

Only a few counts were recorded for this clonotype. V gene TRBV12-3 or TRBV12-4 combines with J gene TRBJ2-4; the match to TRBD2 covers 7 bases. The junction had 8 bases not matched to a gene; V was cut back by 3 bases and J by 6 bases. The CDR3 contains 15 residues. The CDR3, as DNA: TGTGCCAGCAGTTTGGGGAGGGGAGTCGCAAACATTCAGTACTTC. This translates into CASSLGRGVANIQYF.

This chain joins TRBV2 and TRBJ1-6; D perhaps matches TRBD1 (5 bases). The CDR3 has 15 residues. With 1 base removed from V and 6 bases from J, the gap between germline ends came to 10 bases. The V gene's germline CDR1 is SNHLY and CDR2 FYNNEI. The CDR3 loop reads CASSEGYRGNSPLHF. CDR3 nucleotides: TGTGCCAGCAGTGAAGGATATAGGGGTAATTCACCCCTCCACTTT. Complete variable domain (other parts from reference TRBV2 and TRBJ1-6): EPEVTQTPSHQVTQMGQEVILRCVPISNHLYFYWYRQILGQKVEFLVSFYNNEISEKSEIFDDQFSVERPDGSNFTLKIRSTKLEDSAMYFCASSEGYRGNSPLHFGNGTRLTVT.

This clonotype was observed at least ten times. The junction and the germline gene differ at one end; a read error may be behind it. The rearrangement joins TRBV20-1 to TRBJ2-7; no clear D gene. From germline, CDR1 is DFQATT and CDR2 SNEGSKA (reference sequence). This CDR3 comprises 12 residues. CDR3 sequence reads: CSARDSNLGPCF. Here the CDR3 DNA reads TGCAGTGCTAGAGATAGCAATCTCGGGCCCTGCTTC.

This clonotype has just a few counts. This sequence joins TRBV7-2 and TRBJ1-5; TRBD1 is a possible D gene (5 bases). The CDR3 has 13 residues. The V and J ends lost 2 bases and 11 bases respectively, with 13 bases between them. CDR1 is SGHTA, CDR2 FQGNSA, per germline. CDR3 coding DNA: TGTGCCAGCAGCTTACAGGGTCAAGGAACCCAGCATTTT. It is translated as CASSLQGQGTQHF.

The gene calls are TRBV28 and TRBJ2-3; D possibly uses TRBD1 or TRBD2 (5 bases each). Germline CDR1 and CDR2: MDHEN and SYDVKM. The CDR3 runs 15 residues. Between the trimmed V and J ends, which lost 7 bases and 2 bases, there was a span of 16 bases. As DNA, the CDR3 is TGTGCCAGCACCGCCCCCGACGGGACCACAGATACGCAGTATTTT. It encodes CASTAPDGTTDTQYF.

V is TRBV4-1 and J is TRBJ2-7; no firm D call. CDR1 is MGHRA, CDR2 YSYEKL, per germline. V lost 0 bases, J lost 6 bases, and 6 bases lay in between. The CDR3 covers 12 residues. The CDR3 nucleotides are TGCGCCAGCAGCCAAGACAGTGTCGAGCAGTACTTC. It translates to CASSQDSVEQYF.

V gene TRBV28 combines with J gene TRBJ1-5; D ambiguous. The germline V gene has CDR1 MDHEN and CDR2 SYDVKM. This CDR3 region has 10 residues. Deletions cut 3 bases from V and 9 bases from J, with 3 bases between. CDR3 bases: TGTGCCAGCAGTTTCGGGCCCCAGCATTTT. Translation gives CASSFGPQHF. The full variable domain, in which reference TRBV28 and TRBJ1-5 provide the parts outside the CDR3, is DVKVTQSSRYLVKRTGEKVFLECVQDMDHENMFWYRQDPGLGLRLIYFSYDVKMKEKGDIPEGYSVSREKKERFSLILESASTNQTSMYLCASSFGPQHFGDGTRLSIL.

This clonotype was found many times. The chain recombines TRBV5-1 with TRBJ2-1; the D is unclear. Germline lookup yields CDR1 SGHRS and CDR2 YFSETQ. The CDR3 has 13 amino acids. The ends were cut back, 3 bases at V and 10 bases at J, with 14 bases in the middle. Here the CDR3 DNA reads TGCGCCAGCAGCTCGGTCGATCGAGGCGAGCAGTTCTTC. Amino acid sequence: CASSSVDRGEQFF. Full variable domain (missing parts from reference TRBV5-1 and TRBJ2-1): KAGVTQTPRYLIKTRGQQVTLSCSPISGHRSVSWYQQTPGQGLQFLFEYFSETQRNKGNFPGRFSGRQFSNSRSEMNVSTLELGDSALYLCASSSVDRGEQFFGPGTRLTVL.

A word on this clonotype: A read error is likely, as this CDR3 ends without the conserved phenylalanine or tryptophan. The chain uses TRBV5-5 and TRBJ2-2; no definite D call. Germline V gene lookup returns CDR1 SGHKS and CDR2 YYEKEE (reference sequence). Trimming shortened V by 4 bases and J by 7 bases, and 14 bases separated the two germline ends. The CDR3 consists of 14 residues. As DNA, the CDR3 is TGTGCCAGCAGCCCAACGCGACGCCGCGGGGAGCTGTTTTGT. This codes for CASSPTRRRGELFC.

This clonotype was counted only a few times. V usage is TRBV5-5 and J usage is TRBJ2-7; possible D gene TRBD1, 6 bases. Germline V gives CDR1 SGHKS, CDR2 YYEKEE (reference sequence). With 5 bases removed from V and 6 bases from J, the gap between germline ends came to 24 bases. The CDR3 is made up of 16 amino acids. The DNA of the CDR3 is TGTGCCAGCAGACCGAGCACAGGGTTAGTACCGGGCGAGCAGTACTTC. Its protein product is CASRPSTGLVPGEQYF.

The CDR3 region has the DNA TGCGCCAGCAGCCGCTTCCGGCAGGGGTTGTACGAGCAGTACTTC. Protein: CASSRFRQGLYEQYF. This rearrangement joins TRBV4-3 to TRBJ2-7, with D possibly being TRBD1 (6 bases). The V end was cut by 4 bases, the J end by 4 bases, with 17 bases between. Germline CDR1 reads LGHNA; CDR2 reads YSLEER. This CDR3 is built from 15 residues.

This clonotype has only a few counts. V usage is TRBV20-1 and J usage is TRBJ2-3; D unresolved. Trimming removed 5 bases at V and 8 bases at J, with 11 bases between. Germline V lookup: CDR1 DFQATT, CDR2 SNEGSKA (reference sequence). The CDR3 runs 11 residues. Written as DNA, the CDR3 is TGCAGTGCTGCGTTCACGGCTACGCAGTATTTT. Encoded protein: CSAAFTATQYF.

This clonotype was seen a handful of times. V is TRBV20-1 and J is TRBJ2-5; TRBD1 aligns across 7 bases. Trimming removed 3 bases from V and 4 bases from J; junction bases left unmatched: 11. Germline assignment: CDR1 DFQATT and CDR2 SNEGSKA (reference sequence). The length of the CDR3 is 15 residues. The CDR3 DNA follows: TGCAGTGCTAGTCAGCTAGACCACAGGGGAGAGACCCAGTACTTC. Its translation: CSASQLDHRGETQYF.

In this sample, this clonotype turned up many times. The chain recombines TRBV20-1 with TRBJ2-7; 10 bases agree with TRBD2. In germline, CDR1 is DFQATT, CDR2 SNEGSKA (reference sequence). V lost 0 bases to trimming and J lost 4 bases; unmatched junction nucleotides: 6. The CDR3 contains 15 residues. The CDR3 region is CSARDPSGRGYEQYF. CDR3 in DNA: TGCAGTGCTAGAGATCCCAGCGGGAGGGGTTACGAGCAGTACTTC.